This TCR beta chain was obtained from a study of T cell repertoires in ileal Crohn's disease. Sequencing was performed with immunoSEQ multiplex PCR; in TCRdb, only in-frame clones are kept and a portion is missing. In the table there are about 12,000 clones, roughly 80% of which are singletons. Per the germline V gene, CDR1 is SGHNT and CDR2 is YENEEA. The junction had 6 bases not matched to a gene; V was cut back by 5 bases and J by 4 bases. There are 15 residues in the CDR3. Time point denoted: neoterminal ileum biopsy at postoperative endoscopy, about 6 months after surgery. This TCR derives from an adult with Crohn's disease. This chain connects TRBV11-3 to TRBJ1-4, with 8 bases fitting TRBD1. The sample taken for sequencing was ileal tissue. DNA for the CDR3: TGTGCCAGCAGCCACCGACAGGGGTTTAATGAAAAACTGTTTTTT. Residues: CASSHRQGFNEKLFF. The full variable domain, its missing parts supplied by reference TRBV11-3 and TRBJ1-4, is EAGVVQSPRYKIIEKKQPVAFWCNPISGHNTLYWYLQNLGQGPELLIRYENEEAVDDSQLPKDRFSAERLKGVDSTLKIQPAELGDSAVYLCASSHRQGFNEKLFFGSGTQLSVL.